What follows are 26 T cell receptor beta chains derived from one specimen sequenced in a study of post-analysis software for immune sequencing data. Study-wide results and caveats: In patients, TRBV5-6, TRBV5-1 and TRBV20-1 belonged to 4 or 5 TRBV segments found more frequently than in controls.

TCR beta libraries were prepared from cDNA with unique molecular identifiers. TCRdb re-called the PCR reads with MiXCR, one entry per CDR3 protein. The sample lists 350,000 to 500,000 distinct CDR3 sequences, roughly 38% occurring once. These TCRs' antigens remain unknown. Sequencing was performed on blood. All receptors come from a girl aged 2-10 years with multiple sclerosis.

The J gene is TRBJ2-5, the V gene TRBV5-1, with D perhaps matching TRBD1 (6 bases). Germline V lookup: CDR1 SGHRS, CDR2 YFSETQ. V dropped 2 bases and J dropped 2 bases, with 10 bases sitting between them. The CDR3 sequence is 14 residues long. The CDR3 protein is CASSFQGQQETQYF. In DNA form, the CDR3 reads TGCGCCAGCAGCTTTCAAGGACAGCAAGAGACCCAGTACTTC.

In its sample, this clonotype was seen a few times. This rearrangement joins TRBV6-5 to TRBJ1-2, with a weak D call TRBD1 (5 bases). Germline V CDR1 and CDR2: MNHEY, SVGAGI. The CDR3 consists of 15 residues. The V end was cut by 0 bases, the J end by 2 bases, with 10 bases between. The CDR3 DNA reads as TGTGCCAGCAGTTACTCTGAGGGGATCAACTATGGCTACACCTTC. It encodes CASSYSEGINYGYTF.

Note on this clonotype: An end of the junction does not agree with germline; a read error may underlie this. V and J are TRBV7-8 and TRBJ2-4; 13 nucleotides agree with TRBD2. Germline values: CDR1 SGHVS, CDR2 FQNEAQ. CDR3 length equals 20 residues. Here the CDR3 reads CASSKGLAGAPARAKDIQYF. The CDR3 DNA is TGTGCCAGCAGCAAAGGACTAGCGGGAGCACCCGCGAGGGCCAAAGACATTCAGTACTTC.

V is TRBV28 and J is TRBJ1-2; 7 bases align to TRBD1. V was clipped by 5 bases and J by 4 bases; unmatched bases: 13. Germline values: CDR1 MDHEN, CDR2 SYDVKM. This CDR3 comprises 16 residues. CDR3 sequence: CASSPVPSTGLYGYTF. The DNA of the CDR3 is TGTGCCAGCAGTCCCGTACCTTCGACAGGGCTCTATGGCTACACCTTC.

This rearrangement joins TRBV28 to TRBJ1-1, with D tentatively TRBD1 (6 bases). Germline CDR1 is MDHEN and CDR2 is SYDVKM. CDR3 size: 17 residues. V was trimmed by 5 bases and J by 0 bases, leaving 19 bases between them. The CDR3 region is CASSPRLGGDMNTEAFF. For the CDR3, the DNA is TGTGCCAGCAGTCCCCGCTTAGGGGGGGATATGAACACTGAAGCTTTCTTT.

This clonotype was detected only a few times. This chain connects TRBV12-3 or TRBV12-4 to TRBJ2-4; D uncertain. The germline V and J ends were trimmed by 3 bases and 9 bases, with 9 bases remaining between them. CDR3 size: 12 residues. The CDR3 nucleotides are TGTGCCAGCAGTTTTAAGGGCACCATTCAGTACTTC. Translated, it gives CASSFKGTIQYF.

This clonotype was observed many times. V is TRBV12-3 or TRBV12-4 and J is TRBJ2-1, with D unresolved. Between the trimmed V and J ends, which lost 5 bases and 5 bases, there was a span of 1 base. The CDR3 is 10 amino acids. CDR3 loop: CASSNNEQFF. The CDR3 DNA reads TGTGCCAGCAGTAACAATGAGCAGTTCTTC.

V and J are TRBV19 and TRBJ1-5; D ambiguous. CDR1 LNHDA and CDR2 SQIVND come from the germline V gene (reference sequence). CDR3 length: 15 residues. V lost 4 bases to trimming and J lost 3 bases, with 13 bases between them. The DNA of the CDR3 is TGTGCCAGTAGTACCGGATGGGAAGACAATCAGCCCCAGCATTTT. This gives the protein CASSTGWEDNQPQHF.

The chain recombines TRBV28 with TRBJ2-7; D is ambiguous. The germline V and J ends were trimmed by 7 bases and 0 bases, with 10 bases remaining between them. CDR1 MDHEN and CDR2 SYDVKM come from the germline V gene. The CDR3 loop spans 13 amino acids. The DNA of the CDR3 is TGTGCCAGCAAAACCCGTATCTCCTACGAGCAGTACTTC. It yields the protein CASKTRISYEQYF.

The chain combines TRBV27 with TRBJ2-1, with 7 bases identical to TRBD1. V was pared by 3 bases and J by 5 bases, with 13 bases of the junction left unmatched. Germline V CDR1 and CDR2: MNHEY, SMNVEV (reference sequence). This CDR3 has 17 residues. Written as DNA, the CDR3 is TGTGCCAGCAGTTTTGGACAGGTCGCTCGAAAAGACAATGAGCAGTTCTTC. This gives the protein CASSFGQVARKDNEQFF.

As DNA, the CDR3 is TGTGCCAGCAGTCCCCTAACAGGACTAGCGGGAGGAGGGGGATTAAACATTCAGTACTTC. It yields the protein CASSPLTGLAGGGGLNIQYF. The chain joins TRBV28 to TRBJ2-4, with 14 bases lining up with TRBD2. V dropped 5 bases and J dropped 6; count of bases not matched to a gene: 18. This CDR3 spans 20 amino acids. The V gene's germline CDR1 is MDHEN and CDR2 SYDVKM.

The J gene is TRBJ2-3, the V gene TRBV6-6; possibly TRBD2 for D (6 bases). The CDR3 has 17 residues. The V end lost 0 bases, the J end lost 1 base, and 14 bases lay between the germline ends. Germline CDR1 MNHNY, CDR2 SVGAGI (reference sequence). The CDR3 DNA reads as TGTGCCAGCAGTTACTCGTTAGGGACGGGAGGCACAGATACGCAGTATTTT. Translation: CASSYSLGTGGTDTQYF.

In DNA form, the CDR3 reads TGCAGCGTTGAAGAGGGCACGCAAGGGTTCACAGATACGCAGTATTTT. Amino acid sequence: CSVEEGTQGFTDTQYF. The chain carries TRBV29-1 and TRBJ2-3, with unresolved D. The V and J ends lost 0 bases and 2 bases respectively, with 15 bases between them. The CDR3 sequence is 16 residues long. CDR1 is SQVTM and CDR2 is ANQGSEA in the germline V gene.

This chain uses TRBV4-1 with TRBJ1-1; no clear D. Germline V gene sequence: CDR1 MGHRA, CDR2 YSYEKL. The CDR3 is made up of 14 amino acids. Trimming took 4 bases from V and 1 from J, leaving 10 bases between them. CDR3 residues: CASSRGEGNTEAFF. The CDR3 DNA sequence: TGCGCCAGCAGCCGCGGCGAAGGGAACACTGAAGCTTTCTTT.

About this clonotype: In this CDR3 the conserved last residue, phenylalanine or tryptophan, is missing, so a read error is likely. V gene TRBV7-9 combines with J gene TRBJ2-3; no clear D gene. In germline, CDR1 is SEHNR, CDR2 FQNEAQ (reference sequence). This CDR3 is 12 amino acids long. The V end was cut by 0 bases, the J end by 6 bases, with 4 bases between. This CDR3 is CASSLASDTQYS. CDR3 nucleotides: TGTGCCAGCAGCTTAGCTTCTGATACGCAGTATTCT.

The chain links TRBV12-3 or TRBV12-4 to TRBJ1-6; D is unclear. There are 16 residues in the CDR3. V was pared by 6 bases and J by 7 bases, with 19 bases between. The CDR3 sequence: CASRTGRVGWNSPLHF. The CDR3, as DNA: TGTGCCAGCAGGACCGGGAGGGTGGGTTGGAATTCACCCCTCCACTTT.

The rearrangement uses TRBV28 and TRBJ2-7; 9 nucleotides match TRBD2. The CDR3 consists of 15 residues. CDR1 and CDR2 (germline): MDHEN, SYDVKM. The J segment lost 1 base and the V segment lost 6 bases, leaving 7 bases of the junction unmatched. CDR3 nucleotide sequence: TGTGCCAGCAGCTCCCAGCGGGAGGTATCCTACGAGCAGTACTTC. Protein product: CASSSQREVSYEQYF.

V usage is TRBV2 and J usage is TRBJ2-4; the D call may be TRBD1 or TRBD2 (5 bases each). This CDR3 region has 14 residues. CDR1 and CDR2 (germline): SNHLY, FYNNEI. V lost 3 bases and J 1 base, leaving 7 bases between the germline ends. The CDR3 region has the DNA TGTGCCAGCAGTGAGTGGGGGGCCAAAAACATTCAGTACTTC. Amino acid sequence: CASSEWGAKNIQYF.

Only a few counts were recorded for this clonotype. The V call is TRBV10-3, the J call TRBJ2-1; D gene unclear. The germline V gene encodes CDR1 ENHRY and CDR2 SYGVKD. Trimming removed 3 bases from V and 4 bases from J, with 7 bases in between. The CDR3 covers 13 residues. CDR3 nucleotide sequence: TGTGCCATCAGTGATTTATCATACAATGAGCAGTTCTTC. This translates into CAISDLSYNEQFF.

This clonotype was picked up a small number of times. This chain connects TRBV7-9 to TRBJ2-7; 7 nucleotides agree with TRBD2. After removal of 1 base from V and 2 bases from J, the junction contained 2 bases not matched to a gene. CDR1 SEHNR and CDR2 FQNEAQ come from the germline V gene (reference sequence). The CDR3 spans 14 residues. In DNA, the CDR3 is TGTGCCAGCAGCTTAGTGGGGACTACCTACGAGCAGTACTTC. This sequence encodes CASSLVGTTYEQYF.

The CDR3 spells CASSPAGTGGSDYGYTF. The CDR3 DNA follows: TGTGCCAGCAGTCCGGCCGGGACAGGGGGCTCAGACTATGGCTACACCTTC. The chain carries TRBV6-1 and TRBJ1-2, with 12 bases identical to TRBD1. The CDR3 contains 17 residues. V lost 5 bases, J lost 3 bases, and 10 bases stayed unmatched. Germline-derived CDR1 and CDR2 are MNHNS and SASEGT.

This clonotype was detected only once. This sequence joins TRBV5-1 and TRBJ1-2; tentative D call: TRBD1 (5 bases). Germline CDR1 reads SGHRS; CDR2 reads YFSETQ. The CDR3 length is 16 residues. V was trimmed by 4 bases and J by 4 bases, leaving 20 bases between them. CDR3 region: CASSRGLPGGSYGYTF. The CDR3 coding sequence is TGCGCCAGCAGCAGGGGACTGCCGGGGGGATCCTATGGCTACACCTTC.

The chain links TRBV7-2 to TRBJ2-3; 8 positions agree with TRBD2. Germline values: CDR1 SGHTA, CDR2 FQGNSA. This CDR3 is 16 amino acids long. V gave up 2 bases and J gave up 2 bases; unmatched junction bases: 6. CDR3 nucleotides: TGTGCCAGCAGCTTAAGGAGCGGGAGAAACACAGATACGCAGTATTTT. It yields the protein CASSLRSGRNTDTQYF.

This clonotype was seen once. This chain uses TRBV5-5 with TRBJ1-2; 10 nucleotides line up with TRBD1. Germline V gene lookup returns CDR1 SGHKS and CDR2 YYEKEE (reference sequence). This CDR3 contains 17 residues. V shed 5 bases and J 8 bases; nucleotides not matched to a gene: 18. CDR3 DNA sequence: TGTGCCAGCAGGTCCGGGACAGGGGTAGATATCTGGCGGGGCTACACCTTC. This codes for CASRSGTGVDIWRGYTF.

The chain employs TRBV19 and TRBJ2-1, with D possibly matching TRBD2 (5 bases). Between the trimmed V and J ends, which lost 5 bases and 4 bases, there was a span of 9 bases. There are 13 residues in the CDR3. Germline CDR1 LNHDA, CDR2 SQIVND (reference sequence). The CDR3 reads CASSREGYNEQFF. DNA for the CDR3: TGTGCCAGTAGTCGGGAAGGGTACAATGAGCAGTTCTTC.

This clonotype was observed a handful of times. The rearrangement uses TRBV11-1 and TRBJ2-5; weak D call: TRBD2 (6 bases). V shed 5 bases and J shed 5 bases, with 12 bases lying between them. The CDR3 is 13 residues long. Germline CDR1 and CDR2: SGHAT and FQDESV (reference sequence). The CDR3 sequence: CASSENAGETQYF. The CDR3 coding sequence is TGTGCCAGCAGCGAGAATGCGGGGGAGACCCAGTACTTC.